The TCR beta chain described here comes from a study of blood T cell repertoires in COVID-19. At the level of the study: The United States, Italy and Spain provided the acute and convalescent COVID-19 samples. PBMCs, B-cell-depleted T cells, or T cells were the source of the cDNA or gDNA that made up the material.

The CDR3 loop spans 15 amino acids. The V end was cut by 5 bases, the J end by 0 bases, with 10 bases between. Germline values: CDR1 LNHDA, CDR2 SQIVND (reference sequence). Using immunoSEQ multiplex PCR, the repertoire was profiled, and TCRdb retains in-frame clones only, with some absent. The repertoire holds more than 65,000 clones, around four fifths seen once, with about 5% in the top ten. The sequence was collected from a middle-aged man with active COVID-19. The rearrangement uses TRBV19 and TRBJ2-2, with a tentative D call TRBD1 (6 bases). The source material was peripheral blood. As DNA, the CDR3 is TGTGCCAGTAGTGACAGGCCTTCGAACACCGGGGAGCTGTTTTTT. Its translation: CASSDRPSNTGELFF.